Presented here are 32 T cell receptor beta chains from one specimen sequenced in a study of shared clonotypes between healthy human individuals. Some clones are missing from TCRdb's copy, which holds only in-frame ones; the method was immunoSEQ multiplex PCR. This table has about 510,000 clones, 70% to 80% appearing once. Sequenced sample: PBMCs. These TCRs come from a woman aged 40 to 50 in good health. Some clones in this sample may be carry-over from other donors' samples.

This chain uses TRBV7-8 with TRBJ2-1; 10 bases line up with TRBD2. V gave up 3 bases and J gave up 6 bases; unmatched junction bases: 8. The CDR3 runs 16 residues. CDR1 and CDR2 (germline): SGHVS, FQNEAQ. This chain's CDR3 is CASSLSLAGVGNEQFF. CDR3 in DNA: TGTGCCAGCAGCTTGAGCCTAGCGGGAGTAGGCAATGAGCAGTTCTTC.

The V gene is TRBV18, the J gene TRBJ2-1, with 9 bases matching TRBD1. V dropped 3 bases and J dropped 7; count of bases not matched to a gene: 7. The CDR3 totals 15 residues. Germline V lookup: CDR1 KGHSH, CDR2 LQKENI. The CDR3 bases are TGTGCCAGCTCACCCGGGACAGGGTCTAGGAATGAGCAGTTCTTC. This gives the protein CASSPGTGSRNEQFF.

This clone occurred once. The chain links TRBV7-9 to TRBJ2-5; weak D call: TRBD2 (5 bases). This CDR3 has 14 residues. V was shortened by 0 bases and J by 2 bases, with 7 bases between the two germline ends. Germline-derived CDR1 and CDR2 are SEHNR and FQNEAQ (reference sequence). DNA of the CDR3: TGTGCCAGCAGCTTAGCCAGAGGGCAAGAGACCCAGTACTTC. Translated, it gives CASSLARGQETQYF. The full variable domain, in which reference TRBV7-9 and TRBJ2-5 provide the parts outside the CDR3, is DTGVSQNPRHKITKRGQNVTFRCDPISEHNRLYWYRQTLGQGPEFLTYFQNEAQLEKSRLLSDRFSAERPKGSFSTLEIQRTEQGDSAMYLCASSLARGQETQYFGPGTRLLVL.

The chain recombines TRBV7-9 with TRBJ2-5; 8 nucleotides line up with TRBD2. The J call may be faulty, since TRBJ2-7 better matches the DNA end. The CDR3 has 14 amino acids. The V gene's germline CDR1 is SEHNR and CDR2 FQNEAQ (reference sequence). CDR3 sequence: CASSLTSGDYEQYF. The CDR3 nucleotides are TGTGCCAGCAGCTTAACTAGCGGTGACTACGAGCAGTACTTC.

A note on this clone: This could be a read error, since a much larger clone is one nucleotide away. V gene TRBV27 combines with J gene TRBJ2-1; D gene ambiguous. Per the germline V gene, CDR1 is MNHEY and CDR2 is SMNVEV (reference sequence). This CDR3 contains 15 residues. CDR3 residues: CASSSGVESYNEQLF. DNA for the CDR3: TGTGCCAGCAGTTCTGGGGTAGAATCCTACAATGAGCAGCTCTTC.

This clone was seen just once. The gene calls are TRBV28 and TRBJ1-5; 10 bases map to TRBD1. Looked up from germline, CDR1 is MDHEN and CDR2 is SYDVKM. Unmatched junction bases numbered 6, after V lost 4 bases and J lost 0 bases. The CDR3 spans 17 residues. CDR3 in DNA: TGTGCCAGCAGTTGGGACAGGGGCGGTGTTAGCAATCAGCCCCAGCATTTT. It translates to CASSWDRGGVSNQPQHF.

The chain carries TRBV6-1 and TRBJ2-7, with 9 bases identical to TRBD1. Germline CDR1 is MNHNS and CDR2 is SASEGT. This CDR3 spans 18 amino acids. Germline trimming cut 2 bases from V and 4 bases from J; bases unmatched to any gene: 15. Written as DNA, the CDR3 is TGTGCCAGCAGTGAAAGGGACCCCACAGGGGGCAATTCGTACGAGCAGTACTTC. Its translation: CASSERDPTGGNSYEQYF.

The chain carries TRBV7-2 and TRBJ2-7, with 7 positions matching TRBD1. V shed 0 bases and J 3 bases; nucleotides not matched to a gene: 11. The CDR3 runs to 17 residues. The germline CDR1 and CDR2 sequences are SGHTA and FQGNSA. For the CDR3, the DNA is TGTGCCAGCAGCTTAGCGCTATCAGGGGGTGGTAACTACGAGCAGTACTTC. Its protein is CASSLALSGGGNYEQYF.

This clone was seen more than once but under ten times. The chain recombines TRBV28 with TRBJ2-3, with 11 nucleotides matching TRBD2. Germline V gene sequence: CDR1 MDHEN, CDR2 SYDVKM. The CDR3 totals 17 residues. Germline trimming cut 4 bases from V and 0 bases from J; bases unmatched to any gene: 6. The CDR3 coding sequence is TGTGCCAGCAGTTCGGCTATAGCGGGAGGGAGCACAGATACGCAGTATTTT. As protein: CASSSAIAGGSTDTQYF.

V usage is TRBV7-8 and J usage is TRBJ2-1; no clear D. V was cut by 3 bases and J by 3 bases, with 9 bases left in between. Germline CDR1 is SGHVS and CDR2 is FQNEAQ. This CDR3 has 14 residues. The CDR3 bases are TGTGCCAGCAGCTTCGGCAGGAACTACAATGAGCAGTTCTTC. It encodes CASSFGRNYNEQFF.

Details on this clone: The junction differs from germline at one of its ends, possibly a read error. The J gene is TRBJ2-1, the V gene TRBV18; D possibly corresponds to TRBD1 (5 bases). The CDR3 totals 14 residues. CDR1 is KGHSH and CDR2 is LQKENI in the germline V gene. CDR3 bases: TGTGCCAGCTCATTGGGGCTTACCTACGATGAGCAGTTCTTC. Its translation is CASSLGLTYDEQFF.

This clone was recorded once. The V gene is TRBV10-3, the J gene TRBJ2-1, with 11 bases that match TRBD1. The V gene end was trimmed by 0 bases and the J gene end by 8 bases; junction bases not matched to a gene: 6. Germline V lookup: CDR1 ENHRY, CDR2 SYGVKD. The CDR3 totals 16 residues. Here the CDR3 reads CAISESWGTGGYEQFF. CDR3 DNA: TGTGCCATCAGTGAGTCTTGGGGGACAGGGGGATATGAGCAGTTCTTC.

The CDR3 bases are TGTGCCAGCAGCAGCGGTTACGAGCAGTACTTC. Translated, it gives CASSSGYEQYF. This chain links TRBV5-6 with TRBJ2-7; D may be TRBD2 (5 bases). The V gene's germline CDR1 is SGHDT and CDR2 YYEEEE. Trimming cost V 4 bases and J 4 bases, with 6 bases left between them. The CDR3 is 11 residues long. Combining the CDR3 with reference TRBV5-6 and TRBJ2-7 gives the whole variable domain DAGVTQSPTHLIKTRGQQVTLRCSPKSGHDTVSWYQQALGQGPQFIFQYYEEEERQRGNFPDRFSGHQFPNYSSELNVNALLLGDSALYLCASSSGYEQYFGPGTRLTVT.

This clone was seen once. V usage is TRBV7-2 and J usage is TRBJ1-3; TRBD1 matches at 9 bases. Germline values: CDR1 SGHTA, CDR2 FQGNSA. This CDR3 has 15 residues. Germline trimming cut 11 bases from V and 3 bases from J; bases unmatched to any gene: 11. The DNA of the CDR3 is TGTGCCTCAACCCCACAGGGGGCGTATGGAAACACCATATATTTT. It codes for CASTPQGAYGNTIYF.

The CDR3 region is CASSEWGAGANVLTF. CDR3 in DNA: TGTGCCAGCAGTGAATGGGGGGCTGGGGCCAACGTCCTGACTTTC. The rearrangement uses TRBV25-1 and TRBJ2-6; tentative D call: TRBD2 (6 bases). Germline V lookup: CDR1 MGHDK, CDR2 SYGVNS. Deletions cut 1 base from V and 2 bases from J, with 6 bases between. The CDR3 contains 15 residues.

The chain recombines TRBV27 with TRBJ2-2; 10 bases align to TRBD1. The CDR3 has 16 residues. V gave up 5 bases and J gave up 8 bases; unmatched junction bases: 11. Per the germline V gene, CDR1 is MNHEY and CDR2 is SMNVEV (reference sequence). CDR3 protein: CASSQQTGGGLGELFF. The CDR3 DNA sequence: TGTGCCAGCAGTCAACAGACAGGGGGCGGGTTGGGGGAGCTGTTTTTT.

V gene TRBV5-4 combines with J gene TRBJ2-2; D unclear. Trimming took 4 bases from V and 6 from J, leaving 10 bases between them. This CDR3 contains 13 residues. The germline CDR1 and CDR2 sequences are SGHNT and YYREEE (reference sequence). The CDR3 reads CASSGREPGELFF. CDR3 DNA sequence: TGTGCCAGCAGCGGGCGCGAGCCCGGGGAGCTGTTTTTT.

This rearrangement joins TRBV28 to TRBJ1-5; no clear D gene. The CDR3 runs to 15 residues. Germline V gene data show CDR1 as MDHEN and CDR2 as SYDVKM. V was trimmed by 1 base and J by 2 bases, leaving 9 bases between them. The CDR3, as DNA: TGTGCCAGCAGTTTATTGGAAGGCCGCAATCAGCCCCAGCATTTT. It yields the protein CASSLLEGRNQPQHF.

The rearrangement uses TRBV11-2 and TRBJ1-2; 9 nucleotides line up with TRBD1. CDR3 length: 13 residues. With 5 bases clipped from V and 8 bases from J, the junction kept 6 bases outside the gene matches. Per the germline V gene, CDR1 is SGHAT and CDR2 is FQNNGV. The DNA for the CDR3 is TGTGCCAGCAGCCGGACAGGGGTAGACGGCTACACCTTC. Its protein is CASSRTGVDGYTF.

The chain couples TRBV28 to TRBJ1-1; D ambiguous. The CDR3 is 15 residues long. Germline loops: CDR1 MDHEN, CDR2 SYDVKM. Trimming shortened V by 2 bases and J by 0 bases, and 10 bases separated the two germline ends. The CDR3 coding sequence is TGTGCCAGCAGTTTAGGCAGCTTCATGAACACTGAAGCTTTCTTT. Translation: CASSLGSFMNTEAFF. The variable domain in full, completed from reference TRBV28 and TRBJ1-1, reads DVKVTQSSRYLVKRTGEKVFLECVQDMDHENMFWYRQDPGLGLRLIYFSYDVKMKEKGDIPEGYSVSREKKERFSLILESASTNQTSMYLCASSLGSFMNTEAFFGQGTRLTVV.

The chain combines TRBV28 with TRBJ2-2; TRBD2 agrees at 13 bases. The V and J ends lost 5 bases and 10 bases, in that order; junction bases with no gene match: 10. CDR1 and CDR2 from the germline V gene are MDHEN and SYDVKM. This CDR3 comprises 16 residues. For the CDR3, the DNA is TGTGCCAGCAGTCCACCCGGACTAGCGGGAGTAGCGGAGCTGTTTTTT. Translating it yields CASSPPGLAGVAELFF.

This chain joins TRBV2 and TRBJ2-1; D may be TRBD2 (6 bases). The CDR3 is 15 amino acids. The ends were cut back, 7 bases at V and 0 bases at J, with 13 bases in the middle. Germline values: CDR1 SNHLY, CDR2 FYNNEI. The CDR3 DNA reads TGTGCCAGCAAGGGCGGGGCGAGCTCCTACAATGAGCAGTTCTTC. Its translation: CASKGGASSYNEQFF.

This chain joins TRBV7-2 and TRBJ2-5; 9 bases are shared with TRBD2. V lost 5 bases to trimming and J lost 9 bases; unmatched junction nucleotides: 1. This CDR3 spans 11 amino acids. CDR1 and CDR2 (germline): SGHTA, FQGNSA. The CDR3: CASSAGGAQYF. The CDR3 DNA follows: TGTGCCAGCAGCGCGGGGGGGGCCCAGTACTTC.

The J gene is TRBJ2-2, the V gene TRBV2; D is uncertain. Germline CDR1 reads SNHLY; CDR2 reads FYNNEI. The V end was cut by 3 bases, the J end by 6 bases, with 17 bases between. The CDR3 is 16 amino acids. CDR3 DNA sequence: TGTGCCAGCAGTGACTCTTTTAGAAGCCTCCCCGGGGAGCTGTTTTTT. The encoded protein is CASSDSFRSLPGELFF.

This chain uses TRBV29-1 with TRBJ2-5; D unresolved. Trimming left V 7 bases short and J 5 bases short, with 8 bases between. In germline, CDR1 is SQVTM, CDR2 ANQGSEA. This CDR3 comprises 10 residues. CDR3 region: CSAQLETQYF. The DNA of the CDR3 is TGCAGCGCCCAGCTGGAGACCCAGTACTTC.

On this clone itself: A much larger clone sits a single nucleotide away, making a read error possible. Different DNA sequences within this sample yield the same CDR3. V usage is TRBV28 and J usage is TRBJ1-4, with 9 bases fitting TRBD1. V shed 3 bases, J shed 7 bases, and the junction held 6 bases outside the gene matches. The CDR3 sequence is 15 residues long. Looked up from germline, CDR1 is MDHEN and CDR2 is SYDVKM. CDR3 nucleotides: TGTGCCAGCAGTTTCCAGACAGGGGGGGTTGAAAAACTGTTTTTT. Amino acids: CASSFQTGGVEKLFF.

The chain has TRBV28 and TRBJ2-3; D is possibly TRBD2 (6 bases). The CDR3 runs to 14 residues. Germline V gene data show CDR1 as MDHEN and CDR2 as SYDVKM. Trimming took 6 bases from V and 2 from J, leaving 12 bases between them. DNA of the CDR3: TGTGCCAGCAGACCCCCGGGAGACACAGATACGCAGTATTTT. This codes for CASRPPGDTDTQYF.

Many counts were recorded for this clone. V is TRBV5-1 and J is TRBJ2-7; 8 positions match TRBD1. The germline V gene encodes CDR1 SGHRS and CDR2 YFSETQ. Trimming took 3 bases from V and 5 from J; bases not matched to a gene: 7. The CDR3 totals 14 residues. CDR3 bases: TGCGCCAGCAGCTCGGGACAGGTGTTTGACGAGCAGTACTTC. Its protein is CASSSGQVFDEQYF.

This clone was counted a single time. This rearrangement joins TRBV28 to TRBJ2-7; D is perhaps TRBD2 (6 bases). V shed 4 bases and J shed 3 bases, with 13 bases lying between them. The V gene's germline CDR1 is MDHEN and CDR2 SYDVKM. CDR3 length equals 14 residues. CDR3 region: CASSSGLRLYEQYF. Written as DNA, the CDR3 is TGTGCCAGCAGTTCGGGACTCCGACTCTACGAGCAGTACTTC.

The chain links TRBV9 to TRBJ2-3; D gene uncertain. Germline CDR1 SGDLS, CDR2 YYNGEE. The CDR3 has 16 amino acids. The ends were cut back, 0 bases at V and 0 bases at J, with 11 bases in the middle. CDR3 region: CASSVDNMMSTDTQYF. For the CDR3, the DNA is TGTGCCAGCAGCGTAGATAATATGATGAGCACAGATACGCAGTATTTT.

This chain connects TRBV6-5 to TRBJ1-2, with unresolved D. This CDR3 is built from 13 residues. Germline V gives CDR1 MNHEY, CDR2 SVGAGI. The V and J ends lost 5 bases and 4 bases respectively, with 11 bases between them. CDR3 DNA sequence: TGTGCCAGCAGTCGCTCCTCTGGCTATGGCTACACCTTC. It is translated as CASSRSSGYGYTF.

The chain uses TRBV9 and TRBJ2-1; TRBD1 matches 8 bases. Germline CDR1 SGDLS, CDR2 YYNGEE. The V gene end was trimmed by 4 bases and the J gene end by 9 bases; junction bases not matched to a gene: 12. The CDR3 is made up of 15 amino acids. CDR3 amino acids: CASSSQPGQGGEQFF. The CDR3 DNA reads as TGTGCCAGCAGCTCGCAACCCGGACAGGGCGGTGAGCAGTTCTTC.